A selection of T cell receptor beta chains follows, all from one sample in a study of T cell responses to AZD1222 COVID-19 vaccine. Libraries were prepared by immunoSEQ multiplex PCR; TCRdb keeps only in-frame clonotypes and omits some of them. The data show about 51,000 clones, with 70% to 90% seen just once and roughly 1.1% held by the top ten. The input for sequencing was peripheral blood, taken 28 days after the second AZD1222 dose. These receptor sequences come from an adult who received the AZD1222 COVID-19 vaccine. The CDR3 runs from the conserved cysteine through the conserved F or W. A D gene is named only where the DNA matches it firmly. A row's size may be missing; if present it is once, few, many or a size class.

j_call clone_size v_call d_call cdr3_nt cdr3_aa
TRBJ1-1 NA TRBV18 NA TGTGCCAGCTCACAGGACAGCTACACTGAAGCTTTCTTT CASSQDSYTEAFF
TRBJ1-1 NA TRBV6-4 NA TGTGCCAGCAGTGAAACCCCTACCACGAGCACGCCAGCTTTCTTT CASSETPTTSTPAFF
TRBJ1-1 NA TRBV5-5 NA TGTGCCAGCAGCCGACAGAGGAACACTGAAGCTTTCTTT CASSRQRNTEAFF
TRBJ2-7 NA TRBV3-1/TRBV3-2 NA TGTGCCAGCAGCCGTATAGGGAGCTACGAGCAGTACTTC CASSRIGSYEQYF
TRBJ2-7 NA TRBV3-1/TRBV3-2 NA TGTGCCAGCAGGAAACAAGGGGGGCACGAGCAGTACTTC CASRKQGGHEQYF
TRBJ2-7 NA TRBV5-1 TRBD2 TGCGCCAGCAGCTCTAGCGGGATCTACTACGAGCAGTACTTC CASSSSGIYYEQYF
TRBJ2-5 NA TRBV7-9 TRBD2 TGTGCCAGCAGCTTAGGGGGGGGCCAAGAGACCCAGTACTTC CASSLGGGQETQYF
TRBJ2-7 NA TRBV19 NA TGTGCCAGTAGTAGGACTATGACAGCCTACGAGCAGTACTTC CASSRTMTAYEQYF
TRBJ1-1 once TRBV30 NA TGTGCCTGGAGAGCGACGGTCGGTGAAGCTTTCTTT CAWRATVGEAFF
TRBJ2-7 once TRBV3-1/TRBV3-2 NA TGTGCCAGCAGCCAAGATTGGAGACAGTCCTACGAGCAGTACTTC CASSQDWRQSYEQYF
TRBJ1-5 NA TRBV18 TRBD1 TGTGCCAGCTCACTGATGACAGGGGGCCTGGACCAGCCCCAGCATTTT CASSLMTGGLDQPQHF
TRBJ2-1 NA TRBV15 TRBD1 TGTGCCACCAGCAGAGATAGAGGGGGCTGGGACAATGAGCAGTTCTTC CATSRDRGGWDNEQFF
TRBJ2-2 NA TRBV4-3 TRBD2 TGCGCCAGCAGCATCCTCGGGGGGGCTGAGGGGAGGGCCCTCACCGGGGAGCTGTTTTTT CASSILGGAEGRALTGELFF
TRBJ1-1 NA TRBV18 TRBD1 TGTGCCAGCTCACGGGGACAGGGGGCGCCGGGGACTGAAGCTTTCTTT CASSRGQGAPGTEAFF
TRBJ2-7 NA TRBV6-1 TRBD2 TGTGCCAGCAGTGAAGCACGGGGGAGCGGGAGGTACGAGCAGTACTTC CASSEARGSGRYEQYF
TRBJ2-1 NA TRBV30 NA TGTGCCTGGTCAAACGAGCGGAGCTCCTACAATGAGCAGTTCTTC CAWSNERSSYNEQFF
TRBJ2-5 NA TRBV5-1 TRBD1 TGCGCCAGCAGCAGGGACAGGGCGGAGACCCAGTACTTC CASSRDRAETQYF
TRBJ1-4 NA TRBV19 TRBD1 TGTGCCAGTAGTCTGAGACAGGGTAATGAAAAACTGTTTTTT CASSLRQGNEKLFF
TRBJ2-1 NA TRBV7-3 TRBD1 TGTGCCAGCAGCTTAGGGACAGGGGGCCCCTACAATGAGCAGTTCTTC CASSLGTGGPYNEQFF
TRBJ2-1 NA TRBV7-8 TRBD2 TGTGCCAGCAGCTTTAGCGGGCACTCCTACAATGAGCAGTTCTTC CASSFSGHSYNEQFF
TRBJ2-4 NA TRBV3-1/TRBV3-2 NA TGTGCCAGCAGCCAAGATGCGGCGGGAAGGGTCATAGCCAAAAACATTCAGTACTTC CASSQDAAGRVIAKNIQYF
TRBJ2-1 NA TRBV24-1 TRBD2 TGTGCCACCAGTGAACGAAGGACTAGCGGGAGAAACAATGAGCAGTTCTTC CATSERRTSGRNNEQFF